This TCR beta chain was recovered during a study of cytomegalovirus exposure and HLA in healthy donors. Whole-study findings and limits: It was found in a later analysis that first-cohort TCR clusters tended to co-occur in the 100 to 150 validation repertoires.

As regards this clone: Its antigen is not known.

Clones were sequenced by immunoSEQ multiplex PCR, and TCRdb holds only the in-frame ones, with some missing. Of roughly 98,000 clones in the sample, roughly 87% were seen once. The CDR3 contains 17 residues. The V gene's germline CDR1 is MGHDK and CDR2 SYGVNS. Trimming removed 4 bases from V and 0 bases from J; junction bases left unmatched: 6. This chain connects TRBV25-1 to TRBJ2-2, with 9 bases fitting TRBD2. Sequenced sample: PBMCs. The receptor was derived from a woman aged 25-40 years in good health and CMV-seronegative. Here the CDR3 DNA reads TGTGCCAGCAGTGCTGCGGGGGGGATCACGAACACCGGGGAGCTGTTTTTT. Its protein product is CASSAAGGITNTGELFF.